The next 19 T cell receptor beta chains were all read from a single sample in a study of monozygotic twins with cystic fibrosis. Clones were sequenced by immunoSEQ multiplex PCR, and TCRdb holds only the in-frame ones, with some missing. The data show about 29,000 clones, about 85% seen once. The sequenced material came from blood. The receptors come from a girl aged 2-10 years with cystic fibrosis.

J is TRBJ1-2 and V is TRBV28, with TRBD1 as a possible D gene (5 bases). The CDR3 is 14 residues long. Germline-derived CDR1 and CDR2 are MDHEN and SYDVKM. V lost 6 bases and J 4 bases, leaving 15 bases between the germline ends. The CDR3 is CASSTGTLIYGYTF. CDR3 nucleotide sequence: TGTGCCAGCAGCACCGGGACGCTGATCTATGGCTACACCTTC.

The chain carries TRBV5-1 and TRBJ1-6; D remains ambiguous. CDR1 and CDR2 from the germline V gene are SGHRS and YFSETQ. Trimming left V 2 bases short and J 5 bases short, with 8 bases between. This CDR3 region has 14 residues. CDR3 in amino acids: CASSFVADNSPLHF. The CDR3 DNA sequence: TGCGCCAGCAGCTTTGTCGCGGATAATTCACCCCTCCACTTT.

The chain employs TRBV4-1 and TRBJ2-7, with 10 bases identical to TRBD2. The CDR3 is made up of 14 amino acids. Germline loops: CDR1 MGHRA, CDR2 YSYEKL. J was trimmed by 2 bases and V by 5 bases; bases with no gene match: 3. CDR3 amino acids: CASSTSGNTYEQYF. The DNA for the CDR3 is TGCGCCAGCAGCACTAGCGGGAACACCTACGAGCAGTACTTC.

This rearrangement joins TRBV7-2 to TRBJ2-1; perhaps TRBD2 as D (5 bases). The CDR3 runs to 16 residues. V shed 1 base and J shed 2 bases, with 12 bases lying between them. Germline CDR1 is SGHTA and CDR2 is FQGNSA. The CDR3 loop reads CASSLVPSRAYNEQFF. DNA for the CDR3: TGTGCCAGCAGCTTAGTACCCTCGCGGGCCTACAATGAGCAGTTCTTC.

The chain uses TRBV6-1 and TRBJ1-4; 8 bases are a match to TRBD1. Trimming took 4 bases from V and 7 from J; bases not matched to a gene: 8. The length of the CDR3 is 15 residues. Germline assignment: CDR1 MNHNS and CDR2 SASEGT. The CDR3 region is CASSALQGGGEKLFF. DNA for the CDR3: TGTGCCAGCAGTGCCTTACAGGGGGGGGGTGAAAAACTGTTTTTT.

The chain has TRBV29-1 and TRBJ2-3; 8 bases are a match to TRBD1. Unmatched junction bases numbered 9, after V lost 6 bases and J lost 4 bases. In germline, CDR1 is SQVTM, CDR2 ANQGSEA. The CDR3 is 14 amino acids. The CDR3 sequence: CSVRQGYRADTQYF. CDR3 DNA: TGCAGCGTGAGACAGGGGTATAGGGCAGATACGCAGTATTTT.

This clone showed up just once. The rearrangement joins TRBV19 to TRBJ1-5; D might be TRBD1 (5 bases). The germline V gene encodes CDR1 LNHDA and CDR2 SQIVND (reference sequence). This CDR3 has 14 residues. The V gene lost 7 bases and the J gene lost 0 bases, with 10 bases spanning the gap. DNA of the CDR3: TGTGCCAGTACGATAAGGGGTAGCAATCAGCCCCAGCATTTT. It codes for CASTIRGSNQPQHF.

The chain uses TRBV15 and TRBJ2-7; 8 bases line up with TRBD1. Germline V gene data show CDR1 as LNHNV and CDR2 as YYDKDF (reference sequence). This CDR3 contains 15 residues. Unmatched junction bases numbered 7, after V lost 0 bases and J lost 6 bases. The CDR3 nucleotides read TGTGCCACCAGCAGAGAACGGACAGGGTGGAGCGAGCAGTACTTC. This codes for CATSRERTGWSEQYF.

The V and J genes are TRBV4-1 and TRBJ2-5, with 14 bases aligning to TRBD2. This CDR3 comprises 16 residues. V gave up 4 bases and J gave up 5 bases; unmatched junction bases: 6. Germline assignment: CDR1 MGHRA and CDR2 YSYEKL. The CDR3 DNA reads as TGCGCCAGCAGCCCGACTAGCGGGAGGGCCTGGGAGACCCAGTACTTC. Encoded protein: CASSPTSGRAWETQYF.

This chain joins TRBV28 and TRBJ2-1, with D perhaps TRBD2 (6 bases). Germline-derived CDR1 and CDR2 are MDHEN and SYDVKM. The CDR3 sequence is 15 residues long. The ends were cut back, 2 bases at V and 5 bases at J, with 13 bases in the middle. Here the CDR3 DNA reads TGTGCCAGCAGTTTAACGGGACTCTACAACAATGAGCAGTTCTTC. Translated, it gives CASSLTGLYNNEQFF.

The rearrangement joins TRBV14 to TRBJ1-2; tentative D call: TRBD1 (5 bases). Germline lookup yields CDR1 SGHDN and CDR2 FVKESK. V was clipped by 3 bases and J by 7 bases, with 15 bases between them. The CDR3 spans 14 residues. CDR3 sequence: CASSQSGLRSGYTF. DNA for the CDR3: TGTGCCAGCAGCCAGTCAGGGCTCAGGAGTGGCTACACCTTC.

V usage is TRBV19 and J usage is TRBJ1-1; TRBD1 aligns across 7 bases. With V trimmed by 4 bases and J by 1 base, 6 bases remained unmatched. This CDR3 has 15 amino acids. In germline, CDR1 is LNHDA, CDR2 SQIVND (reference sequence). The CDR3 protein is CASSTPGQKNTEAFF. As DNA, the CDR3 is TGTGCCAGTAGTACACCGGGACAGAAGAACACTGAAGCTTTCTTT.

This chain uses TRBV10-2 with TRBJ2-2, with D maybe TRBD2 (7 bases). V shed 0 bases and J shed 5 bases, with 10 bases lying between them. The germline CDR1 and CDR2 sequences are WSHSY and SAAADI. The CDR3 runs to 15 residues. The CDR3 loop reads CASSESRGGTGELFF. CDR3 bases: TGCGCCAGCAGTGAGTCGAGGGGGGGGACCGGGGAGCTGTTTTTT.

The genes are TRBV6-6 and TRBJ1-6, with D possibly matching TRBD1 (5 bases). Looked up from germline, CDR1 is MNHNY and CDR2 is SVGAGI (reference sequence). Trimming took off 2 bases at V and 5 bases at J, with 13 bases between the two ends. The CDR3 covers 16 residues. CDR3 amino acids: CASSYASRGDNSPLHF. CDR3 DNA: TGTGCCAGCAGTTACGCCTCGCGGGGGGATAATTCACCCCTCCACTTT.

This chain links TRBV29-1 with TRBJ2-1; D remains unclear. Germline lookup yields CDR1 SQVTM and CDR2 ANQGSEA. The V and J ends lost 8 bases and 3 bases respectively, with 11 bases between them. The CDR3 has 12 amino acids. The CDR3 nucleotides are TGCAGCACCAAGTACAGCTACAATGAGCAGTTCTTC. As protein: CSTKYSYNEQFF.

This clone was observed a single time. A read error is likely, as this CDR3 ends without the conserved phenylalanine or tryptophan. V usage is TRBV6-1 and J usage is TRBJ1-3; 7 nucleotides line up with TRBD1. Germline CDR1 and CDR2: MNHNS and SASEGT. The CDR3 contains 15 residues. V shed 6 bases and J 6 bases; nucleotides not matched to a gene: 11. CDR3 sequence (DNA): TGTGCCAGCAGCGCGGAGACAGGGCCAATAAACACCATATATCTT. It yields the protein CASSAETGPINTIYL.

The chain combines TRBV7-9 with TRBJ1-5; maybe TRBD1 (5 bases). The ends were cut back, 5 bases at V and 4 bases at J, with 18 bases in the middle. This CDR3 is built from 16 residues. Germline lookup yields CDR1 SEHNR and CDR2 FQNEAQ (reference sequence). The CDR3 reads CASSTGRDGPNQPQHF. The CDR3 nucleotides read TGTGCCAGCAGCACGGGTCGGGACGGGCCGAATCAGCCCCAGCATTTT.

J is TRBJ2-4 and V is TRBV15; D unclear. Germline CDR1 reads LNHNV; CDR2 reads YYDKDF (reference sequence). CDR3 size: 13 residues. Deletions cut 1 base from V and 5 bases from J, with 6 bases between. In DNA form, the CDR3 reads TGTGCCACCAGCAGAGGGCGAGAAAACATTCAGTACTTC. Protein product: CATSRGRENIQYF.

Only a few counts were recorded for this clone. The V and J genes are TRBV20-1 and TRBJ1-1; no clear D. The CDR3 sequence is 11 residues long. CDR1 DFQATT and CDR2 SNEGSKA come from the germline V gene (reference sequence). The germline V and J ends were trimmed by 5 bases and 3 bases, with 7 bases remaining between them. The CDR3 is CSARMHTEAFF. CDR3 coding DNA: TGCAGTGCTCGGATGCACACTGAAGCTTTCTTT.